A single sample is the source of the 27 T cell receptor beta chains below, sequenced in a study of T cells expressing NK-cell markers. Reprocessing the 5' RACE reads, TCRdb reports a single entry for every CDR3 protein and omits DNA. The ten most abundant clones cover 4% to 4.5% of a sample with around 260,000 distinct CDR3 sequences. The sample comprised blood T cells: a sorted CD56 or NKG2C T cell subset, CD4+ or CD8+ T cells, or bulk PBMC T cells (not recorded which). These receptors were taken from a woman aged 18-70 years in good health.

The genes are TRBV4-2 and TRBJ2-3; TCRdb reports TRBD2, a call that lacks DNA to check it against. The V gene's germline CDR1 is LGHNA and CDR2 YNFKEQ. CDR3 length: 17 amino acids. The CDR3 protein is CASSQEIVAGNTDTQYF.

The CDR3 loop is CASSKFDEQFF. The chain combines TRBV21-1 with TRBJ2-1. TRBV21-1 is termed a pseudogene. The CDR3 spans 11 residues.

The chain links TRBV12-3 or TRBV12-4 to TRBJ2-4. The CDR3 contains 15 residues. The CDR3 spells CASRPSVLAKNIQYF.

The chain recombines TRBV5-1 with TRBJ1-2. This CDR3 contains 16 residues. Per germline, CDR1 SGHRS and CDR2 YFSETQ. The chain's CDR3 is CASRTQRNSPNYGYTF.

V usage is TRBV11-2 and J usage is TRBJ2-1; absent DNA, TCRdb's TRBD2 call cannot be checked. CDR1 is SGHAT, CDR2 FQNNGV, per germline. CDR3 length: 17 residues. The CDR3 spells CASSSDPGLPSYNEQFF. The entire variable domain, with the rest obtained from reference TRBV11-2 and TRBJ2-1, is as follows: EAGVAQSPRYKIIEKRQSVAFWCNPISGHATLYWYQQILGQGPKLLIQFQNNGVVDDSQLPKDRFSAERLKGVDSTLKIQPAKLEDSAVYLCASSSDPGLPSYNEQFFGPGTRLTVL.

The chain uses TRBV5-8 and TRBJ2-7; TCRdb returns TRBD1, unconfirmable since there is no DNA. The CDR3 spans 14 residues. Germline V gives CDR1 SGHTS, CDR2 YDEGEE. The CDR3 loop is CASSLTAPTYEQYF.

The chain is built from TRBV7-6 and TRBJ1-6. Germline V gene sequence: CDR1 SGHVS, CDR2 FNYEAQ. The length of the CDR3 is 16 residues. CDR3 residues: CASSLADRLPSSPLHF.

This chain joins TRBV6-5 and TRBJ2-1; TCRdb reports TRBD1, a call that lacks DNA to check it against. There are 12 residues in the CDR3. Germline V gene data show CDR1 as MNHEY and CDR2 as SVGAGI. The CDR3 reads CASSRTHNEQFF.

The chain carries TRBV20-1 and TRBJ2-7. Germline V CDR1 and CDR2: DFQATT, SNEGSKA (reference sequence). There are 12 residues in the CDR3. The CDR3 protein is CSASDGPSEQYF.

The chain recombines TRBV5-4 with TRBJ1-2; TCRdb's D call of TRBD1 is untestable without DNA. The length of the CDR3 is 15 residues. CDR1 is SGHNT, CDR2 YYREEE, per germline (reference sequence). The CDR3 loop is CASSFLANRGNGYTF.

This chain uses TRBV30 with TRBJ2-3; TCRdb lists TRBD1, though no DNA is available to test this call. This CDR3 region has 14 residues. CDR1 is GTSNPN and CDR2 is SVGIG in the germline V gene (reference sequence). The CDR3 here is CAWSVWDLTDTQYF.

This sequence joins TRBV12-3 or TRBV12-4 and TRBJ2-2. The CDR3 loop spans 15 amino acids. CDR3: CASSWEAVNTGELFF.

The gene calls are TRBV6-5 and TRBJ2-7; TCRdb lists TRBD2, though no DNA is available to test this call. From germline, CDR1 is MNHEY and CDR2 SVGAGI. The CDR3 runs to 16 residues. This CDR3 reads CASSSTGLAGTYEQYF.

The rearrangement uses TRBV29-1 and TRBJ2-2; TCRdb selects TRBD1, and the lack of DNA leaves this call unchecked. CDR1 and CDR2 from the germline V gene are SQVTM and ANQGSEA. This CDR3 is 13 amino acids long. The CDR3 spells CSVVRGRGGELFF.

The chain is built from TRBV29-1 and TRBJ2-3; TCRdb names TRBD1, which stays unverified in the absence of DNA. The germline V gene encodes CDR1 SQVTM and CDR2 ANQGSEA. The CDR3 is 14 residues long. CDR3 region: CSVDRDTSTDTQYF.

The chain recombines TRBV5-4 with TRBJ2-3; TCRdb reports TRBD1, a call that lacks DNA to check it against. This CDR3 has 16 residues. From germline, CDR1 is SGHNT and CDR2 YYREEE (reference sequence). Here the CDR3 reads CASTPAGGSSTDTQYF. Drawing the rest from reference TRBV5-4 and TRBJ2-3, the complete variable domain is ETGVTQSPTHLIKTRGQQVTLRCSSQSGHNTVSWYQQALGQGPQFIFQYYREEENGRGNFPPRFSGLQFPNYSSELNVNALELDDSALYLCASTPAGGSSTDTQYFGPGTRLTVL.

The chain has TRBV5-1 and TRBJ1-4; no DNA is available, so the TRBD1 call from TCRdb remains unchecked. Germline CDR1 is SGHRS and CDR2 is YFSETQ. The CDR3 consists of 15 residues. The CDR3 sequence: CASTGQGQTNEKLFF.

The V call is TRBV19, the J call TRBJ1-2; with no DNA, the TCRdb D assignment of TRBD1 cannot be verified. Per the germline V gene, CDR1 is LNHDA and CDR2 is SQIVND (reference sequence). This CDR3 is built from 14 residues. CDR3 residues: CASSPRLPGYGYTF.

This chain links TRBV4-3 with TRBJ1-6; TCRdb calls TRBD1, which cannot be checked without DNA. Looked up from germline, CDR1 is LGHNA and CDR2 is YSLEER. This CDR3 contains 15 residues. Here the CDR3 reads CASSPTQGGNSPLHF.

The chain recombines TRBV12-3 or TRBV12-4 with TRBJ2-6; absent DNA, TCRdb's TRBD1 call cannot be checked. The CDR3 covers 16 residues. CDR3 sequence reads: CASSFGFVPGANVLTF.

The CDR3 region is CSARVRIGGTQYF. This chain uses TRBV20-1 with TRBJ2-5. The CDR3 spans 13 residues. Germline V gives CDR1 DFQATT, CDR2 SNEGSKA (reference sequence).

V is TRBV18 and J is TRBJ2-1; TCRdb picks TRBD2, but there is no DNA to check that call. Germline CDR1 is KGHSH and CDR2 is LQKENI. The CDR3 has 18 residues. The CDR3 is CASSAFNLGLAGEEEQFF.

The rearrangement joins TRBV6-1 to TRBJ1-1. Germline CDR1 and CDR2: MNHNS and SASEGT. The CDR3 has 14 amino acids. The CDR3 reads CASSEVAMNTEAFF.

This chain links TRBV5-5 with TRBJ2-7. The CDR3 is made up of 15 amino acids. From germline, CDR1 is SGHKS and CDR2 YYEKEE (reference sequence). The CDR3: CASSLRVVVSYEQYF.

This chain links TRBV20-1 with TRBJ2-1. The CDR3 sequence is 16 residues long. Germline CDR1 reads DFQATT; CDR2 reads SNEGSKA (reference sequence). The CDR3 loop is CSARDPDRGSYNEQFF.

The chain employs TRBV7-8 and TRBJ1-6; as DNA is missing, the TRBD1 call by TCRdb cannot be tested. This CDR3 comprises 17 residues. CDR1 is SGHVS and CDR2 is FQNEAQ in the germline V gene. The CDR3 region is CASSPRTGGSYNSPLHF.

V and J are TRBV4-1 and TRBJ1-1; the TRBD1 assignment by TCRdb is unverifiable without DNA. Germline V gene sequence: CDR1 MGHRA, CDR2 YSYEKL. The CDR3 consists of 16 residues. The CDR3 protein is CASSHSGQGADTEAFF.